This T cell receptor (beta chain) was identified during a study of T cell repertoires in aging, cancer and after chemotherapy (dated by TCRdb to between 2018 and 2021). For context, the study as a whole: Donors were distributed across six age groups ranging from 30 or younger to 70 or older, with at least three individuals included per group. Control TCR repertoires from healthy donors were recorded across several months to years, and re-sampling revealed clear clonal overlap. Roughly 10 million TCR reads were contained in the full dataset. To examine immunoaging and T cell reconstitution after chemotherapy, the study profiled TCR beta repertoires in peripheral blood from healthy donors and cancer patients. Alongside 95 healthy donors serving as a reference group, the cohort included 218 cancer patients, of whom roughly 92 had hematological cancers and some 130 had solid cancers.

Details on this clonotype: Its antigen is unknown. Base qualities are not provided; no much larger clone lies one nucleotide away.

Counted from cysteine to phenylalanine, this CDR3 has 15 amino acids. The read is trimmed to its CDR3 DNA, 45 bases read in frame from base 1. V drops 3 bases and J drops 3 bases, leaving 9 bases in between. For CDR1 and CDR2, the germline V gene (reference sequence) lists LNHDA and SQIVND. Using a mixed TRB-A/B primer pool, multiplex touch-down PCR amplified rearranged TRB sequences covering the V, D and J segments. Illumina adapters and sample indices were added to the amplicons in two consecutive PCR reactions performed with Phusion HS II polymerase. Amplicons were gel-purified with the NucleoSpin Gel and PCR Clean-up kit, then checked with Qubit and an Agilent 2100 Bioanalyzer. Sequencing of libraries was carried out on an Illumina MiSeq in 600-cycle, single-indexed, paired-end runs. The paper's data handling went like this. Processing of the TRB sequences was carried out with MiXCR versions 2.12 and 3.0.5. A clone was defined as each unique CDR3 nucleotide sequence, and only productive sequences supported by at least two reads were kept. Shannon diversity, evenness, clonality (one minus evenness), and alpha-parameterized diversity profiles from alpha 0 to 5 were included as repertoire metrics. Generation probabilities of clones in paired pre- and post-chemotherapy samples were computed with the IGoR algorithm. The public sequencing data were trimmed at Q25 with fastp and processed into clonotypes with MiXCR by TCRdb, which kept only in-frame beta chains. CDR3 protein sequences are deduplicated, and each keeps its most common genes and DNA. The V and J calls and clone size are TCRdb's, not the authors'. The sample yields approximately 3,000 distinct CDR3 sequences; roughly 34% were counted once. The ten most abundant clones make up 47% of the sample.

Overall results and qualifications from the work: Compared with age-matched healthy donors, untreated patients with either hematological or solid cancers had significantly lower TCR diversity in the blood along with higher clonality. In healthy donors, the drop in TCR diversity with age came mainly from a loss of richness, whereas in cancer patients a loss of evenness also played a part. An increase in median generation probability over the chemotherapy interval was observed in both cancer cohorts, suggesting that the repertoire was reconstituted through rebound thymic output. It was noted by the authors that conclusions about immunological memory after chemotherapy cannot be drawn from the repertoire data.

TCR beta rearrangements were amplified from genomic DNA extracted from peripheral blood rather than from sorted cells or RNA. The receptor was derived from a human donor in good health. Recombination linked TRBV19 to TRBJ1-6, with the D gene uncertain. Material: blood. The CDR3 region: CASSMGSRYNSPLHF. The DNA sequence is as follows: TGTGCCAGTAGTATGGGCAGCCGCTATAATTCACCCCTCCACTTT.